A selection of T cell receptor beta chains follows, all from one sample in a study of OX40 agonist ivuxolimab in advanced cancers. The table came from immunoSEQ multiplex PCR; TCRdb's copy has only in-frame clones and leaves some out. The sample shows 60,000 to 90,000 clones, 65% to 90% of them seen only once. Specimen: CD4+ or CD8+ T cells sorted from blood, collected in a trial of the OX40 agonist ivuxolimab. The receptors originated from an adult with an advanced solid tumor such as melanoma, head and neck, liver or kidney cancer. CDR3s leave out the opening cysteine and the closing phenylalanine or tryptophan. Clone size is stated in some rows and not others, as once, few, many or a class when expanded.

ASSNGLAPQETQY,once,TRBV5-1,TRBJ2-5
ASTSAGSLLYEQY,-,TRBV7-2,TRBJ2-7
ASSATSGSYEQY,-,TRBV9,TRBJ2-7
ASSFRQGNGRNQPQH,-,TRBV27,TRBJ1-5
ASSSTGAYGYT,-,TRBV5-6,TRBJ1-2
AWTRGLNTEAF,-,TRBV30,TRBJ1-1
ASSEGLAGARSTDTQY,-,TRBV14,TRBJ2-3
ASRGNTGELF,-,TRBV19,TRBJ2-2
ASSPTSGTVYEQY,-,TRBV11-2,TRBJ2-7
ASRGTDTQY,-,TRBV6-5,TRBJ2-3
ASSPGQGDNEQF,-,TRBV5-5,TRBJ2-1
ASSYRPVPGLYEQY,-,TRBV6-6,TRBJ2-7
ASTTRTGRSNYGYT,-,TRBV6-6,TRBJ1-2
ASSLAGINTEAF,once,TRBV11-3,TRBJ1-1
ASSRTGGNYEQY,once,TRBV6-1,TRBJ2-7
ASSPTGAPSYNEQF,-,TRBV7-7,TRBJ2-1
AWSPSNEQF,-,TRBV30,TRBJ2-1
ASSSKNRLGYNEQF,-,TRBV7-8,TRBJ2-1
ASSVPRETQY,-,TRBV2,TRBJ2-5
ASSYSPDRLGGYGYT,-,TRBV6-9,TRBJ1-2
ASSEGQGTNQPQH,-,TRBV2,TRBJ1-5
ASSLLAGEADTQY,-,TRBV7-9,TRBJ2-3
ASSSRVRGGRY,few,TRBV2,TRBJ2-7
ASSESEGTDTQY,-,TRBV10-1,TRBJ2-3
AWSVQGVIYGYT,few,TRBV30,TRBJ1-2
ASSSQGLTNEKLF,-,TRBV7-2,TRBJ1-4
ASSPGTGGLRTEAF,-,TRBV18,TRBJ1-1
ASSLGGQGFGYT,-,TRBV5-4,TRBJ1-2
ASRRGARTDTQY,few,TRBV6-6,TRBJ2-3
ASSPTVDPYGYT,-,TRBV7-8,TRBJ1-2
ASSLGVAGGLSNEQF,once,TRBV11-3,TRBJ2-1
ASSHSGVYEQY,-,TRBV7-2,TRBJ2-7
ASSIASGYT,-,TRBV5-6,TRBJ1-2
ASSLVDHNQPQH,-,TRBV11-2,TRBJ1-5
ASSSGWNTGELF,-,TRBV27,TRBJ2-2
ASSQDRGTGDSPLH,-,TRBV4-3,TRBJ1-6
ASSIPSGGDNEQF,-,TRBV5-1,TRBJ2-1
ASSRGVRANVLT,-,TRBV6-5,TRBJ2-6
ASSQNPGNNEKLF,-,TRBV4-1,TRBJ1-4
ASSPQNSNQPQH,-,TRBV18,TRBJ1-5
ASSFSRGNQPQH,-,TRBV6-5,TRBJ1-5
ASSTGQGRGYT,-,TRBV6-5,TRBJ1-2
AWRLFTDKTGELF,-,TRBV30,TRBJ2-2
ASSSTGQIRYGYT,-,TRBV27,TRBJ1-2
ASSLEGGRRYGYT,-,TRBV4-1,TRBJ1-2
ASTPVVLSGSGNTIY,-,TRBV19,TRBJ1-3
ASSPTGNVDTGELF,-,TRBV5-1,TRBJ2-2
ASSYRRGGVIKDTQY,once,TRBV7-2,TRBJ2-3
ASSLGPEGLYEQY,few,TRBV5-1,TRBJ2-7
ASRPSGRTYEQY,-,TRBV28,TRBJ2-7
ASSISGNTGELF,-,TRBV19,TRBJ2-2
SATSAAGSTDTQY,-,TRBV29-1,TRBJ2-3
ASSRQETQY,-,TRBV18,TRBJ2-5